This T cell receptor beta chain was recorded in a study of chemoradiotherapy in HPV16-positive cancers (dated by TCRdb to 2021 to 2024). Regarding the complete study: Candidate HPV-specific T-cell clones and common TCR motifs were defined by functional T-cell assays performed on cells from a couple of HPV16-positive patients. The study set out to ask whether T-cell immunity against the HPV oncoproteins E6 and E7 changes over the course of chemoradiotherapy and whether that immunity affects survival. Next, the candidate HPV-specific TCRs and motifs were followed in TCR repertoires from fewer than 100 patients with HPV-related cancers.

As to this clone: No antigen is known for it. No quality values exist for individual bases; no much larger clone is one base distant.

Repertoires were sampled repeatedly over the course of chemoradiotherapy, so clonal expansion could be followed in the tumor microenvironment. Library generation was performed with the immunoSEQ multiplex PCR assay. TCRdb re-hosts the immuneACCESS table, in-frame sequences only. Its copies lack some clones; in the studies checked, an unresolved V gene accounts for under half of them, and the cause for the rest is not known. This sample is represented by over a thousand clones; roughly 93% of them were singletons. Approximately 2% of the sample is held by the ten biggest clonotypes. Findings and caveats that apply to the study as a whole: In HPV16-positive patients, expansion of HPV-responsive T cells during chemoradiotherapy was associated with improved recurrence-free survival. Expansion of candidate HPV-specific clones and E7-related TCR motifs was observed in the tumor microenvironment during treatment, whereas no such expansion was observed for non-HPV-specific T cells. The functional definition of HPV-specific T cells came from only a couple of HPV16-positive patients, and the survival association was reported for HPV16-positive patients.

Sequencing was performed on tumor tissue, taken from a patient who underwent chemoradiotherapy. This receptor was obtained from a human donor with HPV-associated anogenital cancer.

For the CDR3, the sequence is CASKSGITDTQYF. The DNA is TGTGCCAGCAAAAGCGGGATCACAGATACGCAGTATTTT. The V and J genes are TRBV7-8 and TRBJ2-3, with 7 junctional bases fitting TRBD2. There are 13 amino acids in the CDR3, from cysteine to phenylalanine inclusive. CDR3 DNA is the only sequence kept; it has 39 bases, read in frame from the first base. The germline V gene sets CDR1 to SGHVS and CDR2 to FQNEAQ. V lost 7 bases and J lost 2 bases, and the count of bases not matched to a germline gene is 3.